These T cell receptor beta chains were read from a single sample in a study of shared clonotypes between healthy human individuals. Here immunoSEQ multiplex PCR was the method, and the copy in TCRdb shows in-frame clones only, minus some. The sample carries some 2,100,000 clones, more than 85% recorded once. Sequenced sample: naive CD8+ T cells from PBMCs. These receptor sequences come from a man younger than 35 in good health. Some clones in this sample may be carry-over from other donors' samples. Each CDR3 is given with its conserved first and last residue.

CDR3 protein: CASSLDRGNTEAFF
V gene: TRBV5-6
CDR3 length: 14

CDR3 protein: CASSSRDRGYEQYF
V gene: TRBV13
CDR3 length: 14

CDR3 protein: CASSLLGEQYF
V gene: TRBV28
CDR3 length: 11

CDR3 protein: CASSENRLAGGYEQYF
V gene: TRBV7-9
CDR3 length: 16

CDR3 protein: CASSVGQISGANVLTF
V gene: TRBV4-1
CDR3 length: 16

CDR3 protein: CASSVSPGLAGINEQFF
V gene: TRBV9
CDR3 length: 17

CDR3 protein: CASSYAVPGQGTRKAQYF
V gene: TRBV19
CDR3 length: 18

CDR3 protein: CASSLEAGLSYGYTF
V gene: TRBV7-8
CDR3 length: 15

CDR3 protein: CASSSYRDLAGNTIYF
V gene: TRBV19
CDR3 length: 16

CDR3 protein: CASSPASDTNYGYTF
V gene: TRBV18
CDR3 length: 15

CDR3 protein: CASSYYFGREQFF
V gene: TRBV6-5
CDR3 length: 13

CDR3 protein: CASASRGSYNEQFF
V gene: TRBV27
CDR3 length: 14

CDR3 protein: CATSVGLGVYDEQFF
V gene: TRBV15
CDR3 length: 15

CDR3 protein: CASSHRGSYEQYF
V gene: TRBV14
CDR3 length: 13

CDR3 protein: CASRAGLAGADTQYF
V gene: TRBV27
CDR3 length: 15